This T cell receptor beta chain was recovered during a study of OX40 agonist ivuxolimab in advanced cancers. At the level of the whole study: The costimulatory receptor OX40 (CD134) was targeted by ivuxolimab, a fully human IgG2 agonistic monoclonal antibody. Partial responses occurred in three dose-escalation patients, of whom one had hepatocellular carcinoma and two had cutaneous melanoma. The point of sequencing TCRbeta in the periphery was to test whether ivuxolimab changed TCR sequence diversity and drove clonal T-cell expansion. Patients were allowed to have had prior anti-PD-1, anti-PD-L1 or anti-CTLA-4 therapy, and around two fifths of the dose-escalation patients had been treated with checkpoint inhibitors. The dose-escalation cohort was about 83% male with a mean age of approximately 60 years, ranging from about 23 to 85. Of the roughly 51 patients in dose escalation, about 20 had hepatocellular carcinoma, some 15 had melanoma, 9 had renal cell carcinoma and 9 had head and neck cancer. Intravenous ivuxolimab was administered to patients every 2 weeks at six dose levels: 0.01, 0.1, 0.3, 1.5, 3 and 10 mg/kg. The monotherapy dose-escalation portion (N of about 50 patients) of the phase I ivuxolimab trial is reported in the paper.

Genomic DNA was isolated from the sorted cells so that the TCRbeta CDR3 region could be sequenced. The immunoSEQ Assay was used for sequencing of TCRbeta CDR3 regions. The table was pulled from immuneACCESS by TCRdb, which kept in-frame rearrangements only. Such tables lose some clones; where checked, under half of the loss comes from unresolved V genes, and the rest has no known cause. For this sample the table gives 55,000 to 65,000 clones, of which approximately 86% were detected only once. Together, the top ten hold around 0.76% of the sample. The trial excluded patients who had a history of autoimmune disease or who were on systemic immunosuppression. Peripheral blood for TCR sequencing was drawn from every dose cohort at baseline, at cycle 4 day 1 and at cycle 7 day 1. The samples were taken from a phase I, first-in-human, multicenter, open-label dose-escalation trial of ivuxolimab. The trial enrolled adults with locally advanced or metastatic head and neck squamous cell, hepatocellular, melanoma or renal cell carcinoma. CD4+ and CD8+ T cells were sorted separately from peripheral blood before TCR sequencing.

Overall study results and their limits: On average, CD8+ T cells showed more expanded clones than CD4+ T cells after ivuxolimab. The antigen specificity of the clonally expanded peripheral T cells was not determined. In partial responders in the 0.1-3.0 mg/kg groups, normalized peripheral clonal expansion was found to be among the lowest, especially among CD8+ T cells. At doses from 0.1 to 3.0 mg/kg, clonal expansion was seen in both CD4+ and CD8+ blood T cells between baseline and week 6. Low levels of normalized T-cell clonal expansion were also seen in some patients who did not respond.

Judged by its sample share, this clone qualifies as medium-sized (0.01 to 0.1%). Its antigen has not been determined. Per-base quality was not reported, and no clone a single base away is much larger than it. V lost 3 bases and J lost 0 bases; the stretch between them is 9 bases long. Taken from the germline V gene (reference sequence), the CDR1 and CDR2 loops are LNHDA and SQIVND. From the cysteine through the phenylalanine, the CDR3 covers 15 amino acids. Kept here is only the CDR3 DNA, which spans 45 bases and is read in frame from base 1. The sample in question was CD4+ or CD8+ T cells sorted from blood, obtained in a trial of the OX40 agonist ivuxolimab. The sequence is built from TRBV19 and TRBJ1-3, with the D gene not clear enough to name. This receptor was taken from an adult with an advanced solid tumor such as melanoma, head and neck, liver or kidney cancer. The CDR3 loop reads CASSIPGSSGNTIYF. The sequenced DNA: TGTGCCAGTAGTATCCCGGGAAGCTCTGGAAACACCATATATTTT.